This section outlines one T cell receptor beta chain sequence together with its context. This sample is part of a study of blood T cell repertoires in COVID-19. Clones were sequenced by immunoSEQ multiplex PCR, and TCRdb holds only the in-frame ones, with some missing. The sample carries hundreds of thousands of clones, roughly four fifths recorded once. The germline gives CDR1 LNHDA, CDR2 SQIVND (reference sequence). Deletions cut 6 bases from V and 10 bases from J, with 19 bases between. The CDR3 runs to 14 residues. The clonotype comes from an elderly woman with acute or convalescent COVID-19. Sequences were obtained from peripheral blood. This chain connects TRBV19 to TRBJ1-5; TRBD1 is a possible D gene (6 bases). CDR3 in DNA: TGTGCCAGTAGGCAGGGGCCTAGGAATGGCCCCCAGCATTTT. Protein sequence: CASRQGPRNGPQHF.